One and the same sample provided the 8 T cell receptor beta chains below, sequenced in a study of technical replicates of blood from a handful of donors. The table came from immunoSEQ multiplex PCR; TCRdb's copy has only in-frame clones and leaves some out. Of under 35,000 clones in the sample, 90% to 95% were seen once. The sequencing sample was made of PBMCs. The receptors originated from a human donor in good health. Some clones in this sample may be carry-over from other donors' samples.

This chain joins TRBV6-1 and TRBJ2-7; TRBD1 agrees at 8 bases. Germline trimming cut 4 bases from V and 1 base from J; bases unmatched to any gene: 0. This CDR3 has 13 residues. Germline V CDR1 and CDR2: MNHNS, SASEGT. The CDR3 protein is CASSGTGSYEQYF. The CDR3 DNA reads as TGTGCCAGCAGTGGGACAGGGTCCTACGAGCAGTACTTC.

The CDR3 loop is CASSPGTSDNEQFF. The DNA for the CDR3 is TGCGCCAGCAGTCCCGGGACTAGCGACAATGAGCAGTTCTTC. This chain joins TRBV4-3 and TRBJ2-1, with 10 bases matching TRBD2. J was trimmed by 5 bases and V by 6 bases; bases with no gene match: 4. Germline V gene lookup returns CDR1 LGHNA and CDR2 YSLEER. This CDR3 contains 14 residues.

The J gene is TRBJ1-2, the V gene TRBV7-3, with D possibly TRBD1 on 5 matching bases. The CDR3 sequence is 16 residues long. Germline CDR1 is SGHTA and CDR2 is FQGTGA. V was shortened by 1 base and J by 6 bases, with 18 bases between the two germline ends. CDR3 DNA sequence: TGTGCCAGCAGCTTAAGGGGAGGGGCCGGTAGGGATGGCTACACCTTC. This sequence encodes CASSLRGGAGRDGYTF.

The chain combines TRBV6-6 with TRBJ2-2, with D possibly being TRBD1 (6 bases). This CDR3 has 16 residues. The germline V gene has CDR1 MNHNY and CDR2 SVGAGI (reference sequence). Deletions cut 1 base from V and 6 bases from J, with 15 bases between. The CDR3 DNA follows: TGTGCCAGCAGTTACTTTACCAACGAGGGGGCCGGGGAGCTGTTTTTT. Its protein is CASSYFTNEGAGELFF.

The CDR3 sequence is CASSQGSGKERYEQYF. For the CDR3, the DNA is TGCGCCAGCAGCCAAGGTAGCGGGAAAGAAAGGTACGAGCAGTACTTC. The chain has TRBV4-1 and TRBJ2-7; 8 bases line up with TRBD2. This CDR3 has 16 residues. V dropped 1 base and J dropped 4; count of bases not matched to a gene: 9. From germline, CDR1 is MGHRA and CDR2 YSYEKL.

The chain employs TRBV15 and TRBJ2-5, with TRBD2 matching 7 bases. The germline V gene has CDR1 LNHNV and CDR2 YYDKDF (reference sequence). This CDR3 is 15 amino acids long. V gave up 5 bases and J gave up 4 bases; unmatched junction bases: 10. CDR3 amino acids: CATSGPRLALETQYF. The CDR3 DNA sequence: TGTGCCACCAGCGGACCTAGACTAGCTTTAGAGACCCAGTACTTC.

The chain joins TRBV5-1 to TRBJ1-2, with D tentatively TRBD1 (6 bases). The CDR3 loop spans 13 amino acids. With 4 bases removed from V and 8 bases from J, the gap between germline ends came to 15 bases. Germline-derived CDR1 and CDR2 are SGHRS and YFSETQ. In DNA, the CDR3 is TGCGCCAGCAGCACCTCAGGGGATATCGGCTACACCTTC. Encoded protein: CASSTSGDIGYTF.

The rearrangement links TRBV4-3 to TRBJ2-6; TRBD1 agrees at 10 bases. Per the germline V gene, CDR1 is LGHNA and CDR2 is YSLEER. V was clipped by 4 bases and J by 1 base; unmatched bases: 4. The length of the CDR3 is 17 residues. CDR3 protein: CASSRGDRGSGANVLTF. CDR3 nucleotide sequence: TGCGCCAGCAGCCGAGGGGACAGGGGTTCTGGGGCCAACGTCCTGACTTTC.